This passage covers 28 T cell receptor beta chains from one sample sequenced in a study of blood T cell repertoires in COVID-19. Method: immunoSEQ multiplex PCR; TCRdb's copy keeps in-frame clones and lacks some. Among about 190,000 clones listed, over 75% were seen once. The material sequenced was peripheral blood. The receptors shown here come from a woman aged 50 to 60 with acute or convalescent COVID-19.

J is TRBJ1-1 and V is TRBV28; TRBD1 aligns across 8 bases. V shed 4 bases, J shed 5 bases, and the junction held 9 bases outside the gene matches. Looked up from germline, CDR1 is MDHEN and CDR2 is SYDVKM. The CDR3 sequence is 15 residues long. The CDR3 DNA is TGTGCCAGCAGTTCTCCCCCAGGGGGCGCTACTGAAGCTTTCTTT. Protein sequence: CASSSPPGGATEAFF.

V usage is TRBV7-2 and J usage is TRBJ2-1; weak D call: TRBD2 (6 bases). Germline CDR1 is SGHTA and CDR2 is FQGNSA. This CDR3 is built from 16 residues. V lost 2 bases and J lost 0, with 11 bases in between. CDR3 nucleotide sequence: TGTGCCAGCAGCTTATCTGGGGGGAGCTCCTACAATGAGCAGTTCTTC. This gives the protein CASSLSGGSSYNEQFF.

The gene calls are TRBV5-1 and TRBJ2-3, with D tentatively TRBD2 (5 bases). Germline V gives CDR1 SGHRS, CDR2 YFSETQ. Trimming shortened V by 0 bases and J by 2 bases, and 10 bases separated the two germline ends. This CDR3 has 15 residues. CDR3 bases: TGCGCCAGCAGCTTGGGGGAGTATTCCACAGATACGCAGTATTTT. Amino acid sequence: CASSLGEYSTDTQYF.

This rearrangement joins TRBV28 to TRBJ1-4, with 9 bases fitting TRBD1. Losses at the gene ends were 5 bases for V and 8 bases for J; bases not matched to a gene: 9. The germline gives CDR1 MDHEN, CDR2 SYDVKM. The CDR3 runs 15 residues. DNA for the CDR3: TGTGCCAGCAGTACTCCCGGGACAGGGAAAGAAAAACTGTTTTTT. It codes for CASSTPGTGKEKLFF.

This chain links TRBV11-2 with TRBJ2-7; 13 nucleotides match TRBD2. This CDR3 region has 16 residues. From germline, CDR1 is SGHAT and CDR2 FQNNGV. With 6 bases clipped from V and 3 bases from J, the junction kept 8 bases outside the gene matches. CDR3 DNA: TGTGCCAGCAGTCGGGAGACTAGCGGGAGGATCTACGAGCAGTACTTC. It specifies CASSRETSGRIYEQYF. Based on the CDR3 plus reference TRBV11-2 and TRBJ2-7, the full variable domain is EAGVAQSPRYKIIEKRQSVAFWCNPISGHATLYWYQQILGQGPKLLIQFQNNGVVDDSQLPKDRFSAERLKGVDSTLKIQPAKLEDSAVYLCASSRETSGRIYEQYFGPGTRLTVT.

The chain uses TRBV5-1 and TRBJ2-3, with TRBD2 identical over 11 bases. CDR3 length: 15 residues. The V gene's germline CDR1 is SGHRS and CDR2 YFSETQ. V lost 2 bases to trimming and J lost 2 bases; unmatched junction nucleotides: 1. The CDR3 region is CASSLLAGVTDTQYF. For the CDR3, the DNA is TGCGCCAGCAGCTTACTAGCGGGGGTCACAGATACGCAGTATTTT.

CDR3 sequence: CASSLEQGRGKALHF. CDR3 coding DNA: TGTGCCAGCAGCTTAGAGCAGGGCCGGGGGAAGGCCCTCCACTTT. The chain combines TRBV7-8 with TRBJ1-6, with D possibly TRBD1 on 5 matching bases. CDR3 length: 15 amino acids. In germline, CDR1 is SGHVS, CDR2 FQNEAQ. Trimming cost V 1 base and J 14 bases, with 18 bases left between them.

DNA of the CDR3: TGTGCCAGCAGCCACCCCCCCGGACGGGAGAACACTGAAGCTTTCTTT. Translation gives CASSHPPGRENTEAFF. This chain connects TRBV4-2 to TRBJ1-1, with no clear D. With 3 bases removed from V and 1 base from J, the gap between germline ends came to 15 bases. This CDR3 has 16 residues. Germline CDR1 reads LGHNA; CDR2 reads YNFKEQ.

The J gene is TRBJ2-2, the V gene TRBV6-1; D gene unclear. Germline-derived CDR1 and CDR2 are MNHNS and SASEGT. V was cut by 2 bases and J by 0 bases, with 10 bases left in between. The CDR3 runs 16 residues. The CDR3 DNA sequence: TGTGCCAGCAGTGAAACAGATACTGCGAACACCGGGGAGCTGTTTTTT. It codes for CASSETDTANTGELFF.

The genes are TRBV2 and TRBJ1-2; D is uncertain. Germline-derived CDR1 and CDR2 are SNHLY and FYNNEI. V lost 2 bases and J 8 bases, leaving 6 bases between the germline ends. This CDR3 region has 11 residues. This CDR3 reads CASSEYGGYTF. The CDR3 region has the DNA TGTGCCAGCAGTGAATATGGCGGCTACACCTTC.

The genes are TRBV15 and TRBJ1-2; 7 nucleotides match TRBD1. Trimming took 0 bases from V and 5 from J; bases not matched to a gene: 3. This CDR3 has 14 residues. From germline, CDR1 is LNHNV and CDR2 YYDKDF (reference sequence). The CDR3 loop reads CATSRDGTVYGYTF. CDR3 bases: TGTGCCACCAGCAGAGATGGGACAGTTTATGGCTACACCTTC. Using reference TRBV15 and TRBJ1-2 for the parts outside the CDR3, the full variable domain is DAMVIQNPRYQVTQFGKPVTLSCSQTLNHNVMYWYQQKSSQAPKLLFHYYDKDFNNEADTPDNFQSRRPNTSFCFLDIRSPGLGDTAMYLCATSRDGTVYGYTFGSGTRLTVV.

CDR3 nucleotides: TGTGCCACCAGTCTCTATGGCAATCAGCCCCAGCATTTT. Amino acids: CATSLYGNQPQHF. This chain uses TRBV24-1 with TRBJ1-5, with D unresolved. The length of the CDR3 is 13 residues. The V gene's germline CDR1 is KGHDR and CDR2 SFDVKD. V was shortened by 6 bases and J by 2 bases, with 7 bases between the two germline ends.

V gene TRBV7-9 combines with J gene TRBJ2-7, with no clear D. The CDR3 extends over 12 amino acids. Trimming cost V 5 bases and J 6 bases, with 11 bases left between them. Germline CDR1 reads SEHNR; CDR2 reads FQNEAQ (reference sequence). CDR3 amino acids: CASSEVLREQYF. Written as DNA, the CDR3 is TGTGCCAGCAGCGAGGTCCTACGCGAGCAGTACTTC.

This clone came up a few times. The chain uses TRBV3-1 (or the pseudogene TRBV3-2) and TRBJ1-6; D is uncertain. The germline CDR1 and CDR2 sequences are LGHDT and YNNKEL (reference sequence). The CDR3 sequence is 16 residues long. V lost 3 bases and J lost 0, with 9 bases in between. The CDR3 DNA reads TGTGCCAGCAGCCAGGTTGCTAGCTCCTATAATTCACCCCTCCACTTT. Translating it yields CASSQVASSYNSPLHF.

This clone was seen only once. V gene TRBV12-3 or TRBV12-4 combines with J gene TRBJ2-3; TRBD2 matches at 7 bases. V was pared by 11 bases and J by 14 bases, with 16 bases of the junction left unmatched. The CDR3 totals 12 residues. The CDR3 is CAWRRERESPYF. The CDR3 DNA reads TGTGCCTGGCGCCGAGAGCGGGAAAGTCCGTATTTT.

The V call is TRBV6-4, the J call TRBJ2-2; D is uncertain. The CDR3 is 14 residues long. V was pared by 6 bases and J by 1 base, with 9 bases between. CDR1 and CDR2 from the germline V gene are MRHNA and SNTAGT. CDR3 coding DNA: TGTGCCAGCAGCTCACAGTGGAACACCGGGGAGCTGTTTTTT. As protein: CASSSQWNTGELFF.

This clone appeared a few times. The chain is built from TRBV13 and TRBJ1-6; 9 bases align to TRBD1. V lost 3 bases to trimming and J lost 11 bases; unmatched junction nucleotides: 5. Germline loops: CDR1 PRHDT, CDR2 FYEKMQ (reference sequence). This CDR3 spans 14 amino acids. CDR3 amino acids: CASSLGQGQTPLHF. CDR3 in DNA: TGTGCCAGCAGCTTGGGACAGGGTCAAACACCCCTCCACTTT. Full variable domain (rest looked up from reference TRBV13 and TRBJ1-6): AAGVIQSPRHLIKEKRETATLKCYPIPRHDTVYWYQQGPGQDPQFLISFYEKMQSDKGSIPDRFSAQQFSDYHSELNMSSLELGDSALYFCASSLGQGQTPLHFGNGTRLTVT.

The chain employs TRBV4-3 and TRBJ2-1; 12 nucleotides line up with TRBD2. The CDR3 covers 16 residues. Germline V gene data show CDR1 as LGHNA and CDR2 as YSLEER. V was clipped by 1 base and J by 5 bases; unmatched bases: 3. The CDR3 reads CASSQGRLAGDNEQFF. The CDR3, as DNA: TGCGCCAGCAGCCAAGGTCGACTAGCGGGAGACAATGAGCAGTTCTTC.

The chain couples TRBV27 to TRBJ1-1; D unclear. V lost 4 bases and J lost 0, with 9 bases in between. CDR1 and CDR2 from the germline V gene are MNHEY and SMNVEV (reference sequence). The CDR3 extends over 14 amino acids. CDR3 nucleotides: TGTGCCAGCAGTTCCGGGTTCCTGAACACTGAAGCTTTCTTT. As protein: CASSSGFLNTEAFF.

The chain has TRBV9 and TRBJ2-1; 8 bases line up with TRBD2. Germline V lookup: CDR1 SGDLS, CDR2 YYNGEE. Trimming took 2 bases from V and 3 from J; bases not matched to a gene: 4. This CDR3 spans 15 amino acids. The CDR3: CASSVTSGHYNEQFF. The CDR3 DNA sequence: TGTGCCAGCAGCGTTACTAGCGGCCACTACAATGAGCAGTTCTTC.

The J gene is TRBJ1-6, the V gene TRBV27, with D perhaps matching TRBD1 (5 bases). Germline V gene lookup returns CDR1 MNHEY and CDR2 SMNVEV (reference sequence). CDR3 length equals 14 residues. V lost 6 bases and J 7 bases, leaving 13 bases between the germline ends. In DNA form, the CDR3 reads TGTGCCAGCAGCCGGGGGGAGGTGAATTCACCCCTCCACTTT. It translates to CASSRGEVNSPLHF.

With regard to this clone: The junction does not match germline at one end; this may be a read error. The chain is built from TRBV12-3 or TRBV12-4 and TRBJ1-1; TRBD1 is a possible D gene (6 bases). The CDR3 loop spans 12 amino acids. The CDR3 bases are TGTGCCAGCAGTTTGGTCGGACAGAGGGGAATCTTT. Its protein product is CASSLVGQRGIF.

The rearrangement links TRBV14 to TRBJ2-3; 9 nucleotides match TRBD2. Germline CDR1 SGHDN, CDR2 FVKESK. Trimming at V came to 5 bases and at J to 6 bases, leaving 6 bases not matched to a gene. This CDR3 is 14 amino acids long. The CDR3 bases are TGTGCCAGCAGCGGCGGGGGGGCCGGGGATACGCAGTATTTT. This gives the protein CASSGGGAGDTQYF.

J is TRBJ2-5 and V is TRBV6-6; D is ambiguous. V gave up 0 bases and J gave up 2 bases, with 7 bases separating them. The CDR3 consists of 14 residues. The germline CDR1 and CDR2 sequences are MNHNY and SVGAGI (reference sequence). The chain's CDR3 is CASSYSSGQETQYF. The CDR3 coding sequence is TGTGCCAGCAGTTACTCATCCGGGCAAGAGACCCAGTACTTC.

This clone was observed a handful of times. V gene TRBV28 combines with J gene TRBJ1-1; tentatively, D is TRBD1 (5 bases). The germline gives CDR1 MDHEN, CDR2 SYDVKM. V dropped 3 bases and J dropped 9 bases, with 17 bases sitting between them. The CDR3 sequence is 14 residues long. In DNA, the CDR3 is TGTGCCAGCAGTTTTGGCAGGGTAAGGACGAAAGCTTTCTTT. Translating it yields CASSFGRVRTKAFF.

The chain combines TRBV6-1 with TRBJ2-2, with TRBD2 matching 9 bases. The CDR3 is made up of 19 amino acids. From germline, CDR1 is MNHNS and CDR2 SASEGT. Unmatched junction bases numbered 13, after V lost 2 bases and J lost 3 bases. CDR3 DNA: TGTGCCAGCAGTGAACTTCTTGACGGCGGGGGGGGCGACACCGGGGAGCTGTTTTTT. It yields the protein CASSELLDGGGGDTGELFF.

In this sample, this clone turned up many times. This chain links TRBV27 with TRBJ1-6; D is undetermined. Germline V gene sequence: CDR1 MNHEY, CDR2 SMNVEV (reference sequence). This CDR3 spans 17 amino acids. Between the trimmed V and J ends, which lost 5 bases and 0 bases, there was a span of 14 bases. CDR3 sequence: CASSPHPTSSYNSPLHF. In nucleotides, the CDR3 is TGTGCCAGCAGTCCTCACCCCACGAGCTCCTATAATTCACCCCTCCACTTT.

The chain uses TRBV2 and TRBJ2-3; TRBD2 matches 8 bases. The V gene's germline CDR1 is SNHLY and CDR2 FYNNEI. Losses at the gene ends were 8 bases for V and 0 bases for J; bases not matched to a gene: 7. There are 15 residues in the CDR3. This CDR3 is CASRRSGSSTDTQYF. CDR3 nucleotide sequence: TGTGCCAGCCGTCGGAGCGGGAGTAGCACAGATACGCAGTATTTT. Full variable domain (outside the CDR3, taken from reference TRBV2 and TRBJ2-3): EPEVTQTPSHQVTQMGQEVILRCVPISNHLYFYWYRQILGQKVEFLVSFYNNEISEKSEIFDDQFSVERPDGSNFTLKIRSTKLEDSAMYFCASRRSGSSTDTQYFGPGTRLTVL.